The T cell receptor beta chain under discussion was sequenced for a study of T cell changes during pregnancy in multiple sclerosis (dated by TCRdb to the late 2010s). Broadly, across the study: The study examined how the T cell repertoire changed over the course of pregnancy in women with multiple sclerosis.

The germline V gene (reference sequence) provides CDR1 MNHNY and CDR2 SVGAGI. V is pruned by 7 bases and J by 15 bases, leaving 6 bases of the junction without a gene match. Measured from the cysteine to the phenylalanine, the CDR3 is 11 residues long. Only the CDR3 DNA stays, 33 bases, in frame from base 1. The library was generated by the immunoSEQ multiplex PCR assay. This is the immuneACCESS table as TCRdb keeps it, with only in-frame sequences that have V and J called. A part of the clones is gone; compared with another copy, unresolved V genes explain less than half, and the rest is unexplained. Across this sample there are almost 50,000 clones, with approximately 92% seen only once. The ten biggest clones cover around 0.89% of the sample. On this clone itself: The antigen it recognizes is unknown. Base quality data are lacking; no much larger clone is found one base away.

Rearrangement joined TRBV6-6 to TRBJ1-6, with 7 bases in between that match TRBD1. The specimen was peripheral blood, collected after pregnancy. This receptor was identified in a female donor with multiple sclerosis, enrolled in a pregnancy study. The CDR3 reads CASKGATLLHF. The DNA is as follows: TGTGCCAGCAAGGGGGCCACTCTCCTCCACTTT.